This passage covers 21 T cell receptor beta chains from one sample sequenced in a study of shared clonotypes between healthy human individuals. Using immunoSEQ multiplex PCR, the repertoire was profiled, and TCRdb retains in-frame clones only, with some absent. The profile shows hundreds of thousands of clones, around 70% of them singletons. Sequencing was performed on memory CD4+ T cells sorted from blood. Subset indicated: CD45RA-negative fraction. The source of these receptors is a man aged 25 to 40 in good health.

This clone was picked up one time. The V call is TRBV2, the J call TRBJ1-5; 7 nucleotides agree with TRBD1. The V gene's germline CDR1 is SNHLY and CDR2 FYNNEI. CDR3 length: 14 residues. V was clipped by 5 bases and J by 6 bases; unmatched bases: 7. As DNA, the CDR3 is TGTGCCAGCAGTCCCGACAGGGCAAGTCAGCCCCAGCATTTT. Translation gives CASSPDRASQPQHF.

The rearrangement joins TRBV5-1 to TRBJ2-3; 7 bases are a match to TRBD2. Germline loops: CDR1 SGHRS, CDR2 YFSETQ. The ends lost 1 base at V and 3 bases at J; junction bases unmatched: 5. This CDR3 has 15 residues. CDR3 sequence: CASSLLGLKTDTQYF. The CDR3 coding sequence is TGCGCCAGCAGCTTGCTGGGACTAAAAACAGATACGCAGTATTTT. Looking up the rest from reference TRBV5-1 and TRBJ2-3 gives the full variable domain: KAGVTQTPRYLIKTRGQQVTLSCSPISGHRSVSWYQQTPGQGLQFLFEYFSETQRNKGNFPGRFSGRQFSNSRSEMNVSTLELGDSALYLCASSLLGLKTDTQYFGPGTRLTVL.

There are a few counts of this clone. The chain couples TRBV5-4 to TRBJ1-2; 7 bases match TRBD1. This CDR3 has 15 amino acids. Germline values: CDR1 SGHNT, CDR2 YYREEE (reference sequence). The J segment lost 0 bases and the V segment lost 4 bases, leaving 6 bases of the junction unmatched. The CDR3 DNA sequence: TGTGCCAGCAGCCTAACCGGGACAGCTAACTATGGCTACACCTTC. Its translation: CASSLTGTANYGYTF.

The chain links TRBV18 to TRBJ2-7; perhaps D is TRBD1 or TRBD2 (6 bases each). In germline, CDR1 is KGHSH, CDR2 LQKENI. V was pared by 2 bases and J by 7 bases, with 15 bases between. There are 14 residues in the CDR3. The CDR3: CASSPGPGAGEQYF. Here the CDR3 DNA reads TGTGCCAGCTCACCAGGTCCAGGGGCGGGGGAGCAGTACTTC.

This chain joins TRBV5-6 and TRBJ2-5; no clear D. This CDR3 is 13 amino acids long. The germline V and J ends were trimmed by 0 bases and 5 bases, with 8 bases remaining between them. CDR1 SGHDT and CDR2 YYEEEE come from the germline V gene. CDR3 region: CASSLAVVETQYF. The CDR3 nucleotides are TGTGCCAGCAGCTTGGCCGTCGTGGAGACCCAGTACTTC.

V gene TRBV19 combines with J gene TRBJ2-6; 10 bases match TRBD1. Germline CDR1 LNHDA, CDR2 SQIVND (reference sequence). With V trimmed by 5 bases and J by 4 bases, 8 bases remained unmatched. The CDR3 spans 17 residues. CDR3 nucleotides: TGTGCCAGTAGTCTGGGACAGGGGCCGACCGGGGCCAACGTCCTGACTTTC. The encoded protein is CASSLGQGPTGANVLTF.

This chain uses TRBV5-1 with TRBJ2-5; D could derive from TRBD1 or TRBD2 (5 bases each). Germline assignment: CDR1 SGHRS and CDR2 YFSETQ. The CDR3 is made up of 15 amino acids. The V gene lost 0 bases and the J gene lost 3 bases, with 12 bases spanning the gap. The chain's CDR3 is CASSLAARGEETQYF. Here the CDR3 DNA reads TGCGCCAGCAGCTTGGCCGCGAGGGGAGAAGAGACCCAGTACTTC.

This clone occurred once. The same CDR3 also results from other DNA sequences found in this sample. V gene TRBV5-1 combines with J gene TRBJ2-6; D is uncertain. Per the germline V gene, CDR1 is SGHRS and CDR2 is YFSETQ. Trimming took 4 bases from V and 0 from J, leaving 5 bases between them. CDR3 length equals 14 residues. The CDR3 is CASSESSGANVLTF. The CDR3 DNA sequence: TGCGCCAGCAGCGAGAGCTCTGGGGCCAACGTCCTGACTTTC.

This chain links TRBV5-1 with TRBJ2-7, with 7 bases identical to TRBD2. With V trimmed by 7 bases and J by 2 bases, 9 bases remained unmatched. The CDR3 covers 14 residues. From germline, CDR1 is SGHRS and CDR2 YFSETQ. CDR3 coding DNA: TGCGCCAGCGGGGGGGGTGTAGTGCCCTACGAGCAGTACTTC. This translates into CASGGGVVPYEQYF.

This clone has more than one count but fewer than ten. This chain connects TRBV10-3 to TRBJ2-7; 8 nucleotides align to TRBD2. V shed 4 bases, J shed 6 bases, and the junction held 5 bases outside the gene matches. The CDR3 is 13 amino acids. Germline values: CDR1 ENHRY, CDR2 SYGVKD. Here the CDR3 reads CAISAGTSSEQYF. The CDR3 nucleotides are TGTGCCATCAGTGCCGGGACTAGTAGCGAGCAGTACTTC.

This chain connects TRBV11-2 to TRBJ2-5; TRBD1 aligns across 7 bases. Unmatched junction bases numbered 8, after V lost 3 bases and J lost 4 bases. CDR1 SGHAT and CDR2 FQNNGV come from the germline V gene. The CDR3 extends over 15 amino acids. The CDR3 loop is CASSFGQGQTETQYF. CDR3 sequence (DNA): TGTGCCAGCAGCTTCGGGCAGGGACAGACAGAGACCCAGTACTTC.

The chain combines TRBV5-1 with TRBJ1-1; 7 bases agree with TRBD1. The CDR3 consists of 16 residues. Germline V gives CDR1 SGHRS, CDR2 YFSETQ. V shed 4 bases and J 0 bases; nucleotides not matched to a gene: 9. The CDR3 DNA sequence: TGCGCCAGCAGCACAGGGGTGGGACAGATGAACACTGAAGCTTTCTTT. Translation gives CASSTGVGQMNTEAFF.

This chain uses TRBV5-4 with TRBJ2-3; D perhaps matches TRBD1 (5 bases). The ends were cut back, 4 bases at V and 3 bases at J, with 15 bases in the middle. Germline assignment: CDR1 SGHNT and CDR2 YYREEE (reference sequence). This CDR3 spans 15 amino acids. Written as DNA, the CDR3 is TGTGCCAGCAGCCCAGGGCCGACCCCAACAGATACGCAGTATTTT. As protein: CASSPGPTPTDTQYF.

This chain connects TRBV20-1 to TRBJ2-1; D not resolved. CDR1 is DFQATT, CDR2 SNEGSKA, per germline (reference sequence). This CDR3 comprises 11 residues. V dropped 5 bases and J dropped 10 bases, with 12 bases sitting between them. The CDR3 here is CSAPLFGEQFF. The CDR3 bases are TGCAGTGCTCCACTATTTGGGGAGCAGTTCTTC.

The chain recombines TRBV5-4 with TRBJ2-5; the D is unclear. CDR3 length: 14 residues. Trimming stripped 0 bases from V and 2 bases from J, with 8 bases between. Per germline, CDR1 SGHNT and CDR2 YYREEE (reference sequence). CDR3 sequence (DNA): TGTGCCAGCAGCTTGGGACGGCTTCAAGAGACCCAGTACTTC. Protein sequence: CASSLGRLQETQYF.

This clone was counted ten times or more. The chain is built from TRBV5-1 and TRBJ2-5; 9 bases line up with TRBD1. V shed 3 bases, J shed 5 bases, and the junction held 5 bases outside the gene matches. The V gene's germline CDR1 is SGHRS and CDR2 YFSETQ. CDR3 size: 14 residues. The CDR3 loop is CASSSGQGLETQYF. DNA of the CDR3: TGCGCCAGCAGCTCCGGACAGGGGTTGGAGACCCAGTACTTC.

Only one count was recorded for this clone. The rearrangement links TRBV10-3 to TRBJ1-3; maybe TRBD1 (5 bases). Germline V gene data show CDR1 as ENHRY and CDR2 as SYGVKD. The germline V and J ends were trimmed by 10 bases and 0 bases, with 13 bases remaining between them. CDR3 size: 14 residues. The CDR3 DNA follows: TGTGCCACCTCCTTCACAGGCTCTGGAAACACCATATATTTT. Translation gives CATSFTGSGNTIYF.

The genes are TRBV5-4 and TRBJ2-5; 7 bases line up with TRBD2. Per germline, CDR1 SGHNT and CDR2 YYREEE (reference sequence). This CDR3 has 14 amino acids. The trim removed 4 bases at V and 5 bases at J, leaving 8 bases unmatched. This CDR3 is CASSGLGGVETQYF. The CDR3 nucleotides are TGTGCCAGCAGCGGTTTGGGAGGGGTGGAGACCCAGTACTTC.

This chain uses TRBV5-1 with TRBJ1-3; D is perhaps TRBD1 (5 bases). Germline V gene data show CDR1 as SGHRS and CDR2 as YFSETQ. V was shortened by 5 bases and J by 0 bases, with 15 bases between the two germline ends. CDR3 length: 16 amino acids. CDR3 nucleotide sequence: TGCGCCAGCAGTCCAACGAGGGGCAGCTCTGGAAACACCATATATTTT. Its protein product is CASSPTRGSSGNTIYF.

DNA of the CDR3: TGTGCCAGCTCACCACAACCGGGACAGCAGGCAACTAATGAAAAACTGTTTTTT. Protein sequence: CASSPQPGQQATNEKLFF. The chain is built from TRBV18 and TRBJ1-4; 7 nucleotides match TRBD1. The CDR3 spans 18 residues. Losses at the gene ends were 1 base for V and 0 bases for J; bases not matched to a gene: 8. Germline V gene data show CDR1 as KGHSH and CDR2 as LQKENI.

This clone was counted many times. Other DNA sequences within the sample encode an identical CDR3. The chain recombines TRBV2 with TRBJ2-7, with D possibly matching TRBD1 (6 bases). The CDR3 has 13 residues. Trimming cost V 4 bases and J 3 bases, with 10 bases left between them. The germline CDR1 and CDR2 sequences are SNHLY and FYNNEI. CDR3 residues: CASSGDRLYEQYF. CDR3 in DNA: TGTGCCAGCAGTGGAGACAGGCTCTACGAGCAGTACTTC.